The T cell receptor (beta chain) under discussion was sequenced for a study of OX40 agonist ivuxolimab in advanced cancers. About the study: Partial response was recorded in three patients: one hepatocellular carcinoma and two cutaneous melanoma cases.

Individuals having autoimmune disease history or systemic immunosuppression were not enrolled. Method: immunoSEQ multiplex PCR; TCRdb's copy keeps in-frame clones and lacks some. This sample has some 66,000 clones, with approximately 90% found just once. Germline CDR1 WSHSY, CDR2 SAAADI. J was trimmed by 1 base and V by 5 bases; bases with no gene match: 7. The CDR3 length is 15 residues. The starting material was CD4+ or CD8+ T cells sorted from blood, obtained in a trial of the OX40 agonist ivuxolimab. The chain combines TRBV10-2 with TRBJ1-1, with 7 bases aligning to TRBD1. The origin of this receptor is an adult with an advanced solid tumor such as melanoma, head and neck, liver or kidney cancer. CDR3 region: CASSYRGSANTEAFF. The DNA of the CDR3 is TGCGCCAGCAGTTACAGGGGAAGTGCGAACACTGAAGCTTTCTTT.